The clone carrying this T cell receptor beta chain was seen once. Trimming left V 5 bases short and J 4 bases short, with 11 bases between. The CDR3 sequence is 13 residues long. In germline, CDR1 is MNHEY, CDR2 SMNVEV (reference sequence). The authors ran the assay at deep level. Every immunoSEQ plate was one replicate of a subset's evenly spread DNA. Measured with immunoSEQ multiplex PCR; TCRdb has only the in-frame clones, and not every one. The sample holds 450,000 to 500,000 clones, roughly 80% seen once. Adult donors, all healthy and HIV-negative, had no recent acute infections or vaccinations. Every one of the donors was a Caucasian adult that lived in Nashville, Tennessee. The data were obtained in a study of shared clonotypes between healthy human individuals.

The rearrangement uses TRBV27 and TRBJ1-1, with a weak D call TRBD1 (6 bases). This receptor was obtained from a woman in her 40s in good health. Some clones in this sample may be carry-over from other donors' samples. Sequencing input: PBMCs. For the CDR3, the DNA is TGTGCCAGCAGTCCGCAGGGGCCCACTGAAGCTTTCTTT. It translates to CASSPQGPTEAFF.